Listed below are T cell receptor beta chains from one sample, sequenced in a study of cytomegalovirus exposure and HLA in healthy donors. Sequencing was performed with immunoSEQ multiplex PCR; in TCRdb, only in-frame clones are kept and a portion is missing. Seen here are about 180,000 clones, about 82% observed once, and the top ten hold less than 3%. The sequenced sample was PBMCs. Every receptor here comes from a male donor in good health and CMV-seronegative. The CDR3 runs from the conserved cysteine through the conserved F or W. The D gene is left open where the match is weak. A clone size is listed for some rows: how often the clone was seen (once, few, many), or a class if it is expanded.

>TRBV28|-|-|TRBJ1-2
TGTGCCAGCAAGATCTCCACAACAGGGAGTCAACGCTATGGCTACACCTTC
CASKISTTGSQRYGYTF
>TRBV5-4|-|TRBD1|TRBJ2-1
TGTGCCAGCAGCTTGATTGGGGCACAGGGGAATGAGCAGTTCTTC
CASSLIGAQGNEQFF
>TRBV4-3|once|TRBD2|TRBJ2-1
TGCGCCAGCAGCCAACGTCCGGGACTAGTCGAAAATGAGCAGTTCTTC
CASSQRPGLVENEQFF
>TRBV25-1|-|-|TRBJ2-7
TGTGCCAGCAGTGGATACAGGGATGACGAGCAGTACTTC
CASSGYRDDEQYF
>TRBV5-6|-|-|TRBJ2-7
TGTGCCAGCAGCTTGGGCGGGCTCTCAGGCGAGCAGTACTTC
CASSLGGLSGEQYF
>TRBV28|-|TRBD1|TRBJ1-5
TGTGCCAGCAGTCCTCCGGGACAGGGGGGCAATCAGCCCCAGCATTTT
CASSPPGQGGNQPQHF
>TRBV28|-|-|TRBJ2-7
TGTGCCAGCAGTCCCCTAGGTTTCTACCCCTACGAGCAGTACTTC
CASSPLGFYPYEQYF
>TRBV9|-|-|TRBJ2-7
TGTGCCAGCAGCGTAGAGGCTCGGGGCGAGCAGTACTTC
CASSVEARGEQYF
>TRBV5-1|-|-|TRBJ1-5
TGCGCCAGCACACGGAGGGAGAGGGACTATACCTGGAGGCCCCAGCATTTT
CASTRRERDYTWRPQHF
>TRBV29-1|-|TRBD2|TRBJ2-2
TGCAGCGTAGCTAAAGCGGGAGTGGGCACCGGGGAGCTGTTTTTT
CSVAKAGVGTGELFF
>TRBV30|few|-|TRBJ1-1
TGTGCCTGGAATCGTAACACTGAAGCTTTCTTT
CAWNRNTEAFF